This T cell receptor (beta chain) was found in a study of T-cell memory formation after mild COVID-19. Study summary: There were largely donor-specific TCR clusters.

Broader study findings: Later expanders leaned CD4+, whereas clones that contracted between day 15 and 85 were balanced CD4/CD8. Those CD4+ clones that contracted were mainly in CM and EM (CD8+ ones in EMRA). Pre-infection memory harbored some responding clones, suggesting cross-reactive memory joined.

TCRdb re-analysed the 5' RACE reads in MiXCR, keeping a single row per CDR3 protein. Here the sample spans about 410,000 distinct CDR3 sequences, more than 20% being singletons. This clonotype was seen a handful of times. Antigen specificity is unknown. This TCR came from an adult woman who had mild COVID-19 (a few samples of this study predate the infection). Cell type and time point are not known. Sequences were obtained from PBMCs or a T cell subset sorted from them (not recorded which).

The CDR3 loop reads CASSQEAGAIVYGYTF. CDR3 nucleotide sequence: TGTGCCAGCAGCCAAGAGGCGGGGGCCATAGTATATGGCTACACCTTC. This sequence joins TRBV3-1 and TRBJ1-2; a possible D gene is TRBD1 (6 bases). The CDR3 covers 16 residues. The ends were cut back, 0 bases at V and 5 bases at J, with 16 bases in the middle. Germline CDR1 and CDR2: LGHDT and YNNKEL (reference sequence).